Presented here are 21 T cell receptor beta chains from one specimen sequenced in a study of breast tumors, draining lymph nodes, adjacent tissues. MiXCR was run by TCRdb on the multiplex PCR reads, yielding one entry per CDR3 protein. This table holds 7,000 or so distinct CDR3 sequences, approximately 42% found once. Sequencing was performed on tumor-adjacent breast tissue. All receptors derive from a female donor with breast cancer. Some clones in this sample may be carry-over from other donors' samples.

This clonotype was picked up many times. The chain joins TRBV19 to TRBJ2-2; D is uncertain. Trimming took off 2 bases at V and 0 bases at J, with 7 bases between the two ends. The CDR3 runs to 15 residues. In germline, CDR1 is LNHDA, CDR2 SQIVND (reference sequence). The CDR3 DNA reads as TGTGCCAGTAGTATAATCGATCCGAACACCGGGGAGCTGTTTTTT. Translation gives CASSIIDPNTGELFF.

The sample holds many counts of this clonotype. The chain combines TRBV28 with TRBJ2-7, with 9 bases aligning to TRBD2. The CDR3 extends over 15 amino acids. The germline V gene has CDR1 MDHEN and CDR2 SYDVKM. V gave up 5 bases and J gave up 2 bases; unmatched junction bases: 7. The CDR3 coding sequence is TGTGCCAGCAGTCCGGGCGGGAGGGCCCCCTACGAGCAGTACTTC. Its protein is CASSPGGRAPYEQYF.

J is TRBJ2-1 and V is TRBV3-1; 8 bases are a match to TRBD2. V gave up 4 bases and J gave up 5 bases; unmatched junction bases: 7. Germline V gene data show CDR1 as LGHDT and CDR2 as YNNKEL (reference sequence). This CDR3 has 15 residues. CDR3 region: CASSLGLAPNNEQFF. Here the CDR3 DNA reads TGTGCCAGCAGCCTCGGACTAGCCCCTAACAATGAGCAGTTCTTC.

This clonotype was counted ten times or more. This rearrangement joins TRBV5-6 to TRBJ2-1; 7 bases are shared with TRBD2. CDR1 is SGHDT, CDR2 YYEEEE, per germline. V shed 0 bases, J shed 6 bases, and the junction held 9 bases outside the gene matches. The CDR3 has 16 residues. The CDR3 sequence: CASSLGASGYFNEQFF. The CDR3 nucleotides read TGTGCCAGCAGCTTGGGGGCTAGCGGATACTTCAATGAGCAGTTCTTC.

This clonotype is deemed medium-sized. V is TRBV5-8 and J is TRBJ2-7; 7 nucleotides line up with TRBD2. Germline assignment: CDR1 SGHTS and CDR2 YDEGEE. The CDR3 loop spans 15 amino acids. V gave up 2 bases and J gave up 0 bases; unmatched junction bases: 5. The DNA for the CDR3 is TGTGCCAGCAGCTTTGGCGGGAGTGCCTCCTACGAGCAGTACTTC. Residues: CASSFGGSASYEQYF. The whole variable domain, filled in from reference TRBV5-8 and TRBJ2-7, reads EAGVTQSPTHLIKTRGQQATLRCSPISGHTSVYWYQQALGLGLQFLLWYDEGEERNRGNFPPRFSGRQFPNYSSELNVNALELEDSALYLCASSFGGSASYEQYFGPGTRLTVT.

This rearrangement joins TRBV30 to TRBJ2-7; tentative D call: TRBD1 (5 bases). Looked up from germline, CDR1 is GTSNPN and CDR2 is SVGIG (reference sequence). The V end lost 3 bases, the J end lost 9 bases, and 12 bases lay between the germline ends. This CDR3 is 11 amino acids long. The DNA of the CDR3 is TGTGCCTGGAGCCGGCCTAGGGGGCAGTACTTC. The encoded protein is CAWSRPRGQYF.

There are many counts of this clonotype. This rearrangement joins TRBV18 to TRBJ2-3, with D tentatively TRBD2 (5 bases). Trimming stripped 5 bases from V and 3 bases from J, with 9 bases between. This CDR3 spans 13 amino acids. Germline CDR1 is KGHSH and CDR2 is LQKENI. The CDR3 nucleotides are TGTGCCAGCTCATATATAGCGACAGATACGCAGTATTTT. Residues: CASSYIATDTQYF.

In this sample, this clonotype is medium-sized. The V gene is TRBV7-9, the J gene TRBJ2-1; TRBD2 is a possible D gene (6 bases). CDR3 size: 13 residues. Germline values: CDR1 SEHNR, CDR2 FQNEAQ (reference sequence). The ends were cut back, 0 bases at V and 7 bases at J, with 7 bases in the middle. CDR3 nucleotides: TGTGCCAGCAGCTTAGCGGGGGGTAATGAGCAGTTCTTC. Translation: CASSLAGGNEQFF.

This clonotype was counted at least ten times. The genes are TRBV5-4 and TRBJ1-2, with D uncertain. This CDR3 region has 14 residues. The V end lost 1 base, the J end lost 8 bases, and 15 bases lay between the germline ends. Germline CDR1 reads SGHNT; CDR2 reads YYREEE (reference sequence). CDR3 sequence: CASSLYGEGGGYTF. Written as DNA, the CDR3 is TGTGCCAGCAGCTTGTATGGGGAAGGAGGCGGCTACACCTTC.

This clonotype was recorded many times. The rearrangement links TRBV9 to TRBJ1-2, with D possibly being TRBD1 (5 bases). The CDR3 sequence is 15 residues long. The germline V gene has CDR1 SGDLS and CDR2 YYNGEE. V lost 0 bases and J 8 bases, leaving 17 bases between the germline ends. CDR3 nucleotide sequence: TGTGCCAGCAGCGTAGTTGGGGGACTACCGACCGGCTACACCTTC. Protein: CASSVVGGLPTGYTF. Together with reference TRBV9 and TRBJ1-2, the CDR3 gives the full variable domain: DSGVTQTPKHLITATGQRVTLRCSPRSGDLSVYWYQQSLDQGLQFLIQYYNGEERAKGNILERFSAQQFPDLHSELNLSSLELGDSALYFCASSVVGGLPTGYTFGSGTRLTVV.

This clonotype is deemed medium-sized. The rearrangement joins TRBV2 to TRBJ1-2, with a weak D call TRBD1 (6 bases). From germline, CDR1 is SNHLY and CDR2 FYNNEI. The CDR3 has 14 amino acids. The germline V and J ends were trimmed by 6 bases and 7 bases, with 18 bases remaining between them. The CDR3 sequence is CASRDSPGGGGYTF. The CDR3, as DNA: TGTGCCAGCAGGGACAGTCCCGGAGGGGGTGGCTACACCTTC.

This clonotype is medium-sized. The chain joins TRBV6-2 or TRBV6-3 to TRBJ2-5; no firm D call. Trimming removed 7 bases from V and 1 base from J, with 7 bases in between. Germline values: CDR1 MNHEY, CDR2 SVGEGT. This CDR3 has 12 residues. DNA for the CDR3: TGTGCCAGCAACCTGGGCCAAGAGACCCAGTACTTC. Its translation is CASNLGQETQYF.

V is TRBV6-1 and J is TRBJ1-1; possibly TRBD1 for D (5 bases). This CDR3 comprises 13 residues. The germline V gene encodes CDR1 MNHNS and CDR2 SASEGT. V lost 0 bases and J lost 7, with 9 bases in between. Here the CDR3 reads CASSEATGYEAFF. The CDR3 region has the DNA TGTGCCAGCAGTGAAGCCACAGGTTATGAAGCTTTCTTT.

The CDR3 sequence: CASSSNRDSPLHF. For the CDR3, the DNA is TGTGCCAGCAGTTCTAACAGGGATTCACCCCTCCACTTT. The J gene is TRBJ1-6, the V gene TRBV7-3, with a tentative D call TRBD1 (6 bases). The germline V gene has CDR1 SGHTA and CDR2 FQGTGA. Trimming pared 6 bases from V and 8 bases from J, leaving 11 bases between. This CDR3 comprises 13 residues.

The chain recombines TRBV5-6 with TRBJ1-4, with D possibly TRBD1 on 6 matching bases. Germline CDR1 reads SGHDT; CDR2 reads YYEEEE. The CDR3 is 15 residues long. Between the trimmed V and J ends, which lost 0 bases and 8 bases, there was a span of 14 bases. The CDR3, as DNA: TGTGCCAGCAGCTTGGTAGGGGGGAGACAAGAAAAACTGTTTTTT. This encodes CASSLVGGRQEKLFF.

J is TRBJ2-7 and V is TRBV4-1; TRBD1 matches at 9 bases. CDR3 length: 15 residues. The germline CDR1 and CDR2 sequences are MGHRA and YSYEKL. Losses at the gene ends were 1 base for V and 3 bases for J; bases not matched to a gene: 4. CDR3: CASSQAQGAFYEQYF. The CDR3 nucleotides read TGCGCCAGCAGCCAAGCACAGGGGGCATTCTACGAGCAGTACTTC.

V usage is TRBV5-1 and J usage is TRBJ2-2; D is undetermined. The germline V gene has CDR1 SGHRS and CDR2 YFSETQ. V was pared by 0 bases and J by 0 bases, with 6 bases between. The CDR3 is made up of 15 amino acids. The CDR3 DNA reads as TGCGCCAGCAGCTTGGTTCTAGCGAACACCGGGGAGCTGTTTTTT. It codes for CASSLVLANTGELFF.

This clonotype was counted ten times or more. This chain joins TRBV4-3 and TRBJ2-6, with D unclear. With 0 bases removed from V and 1 base from J, the gap between germline ends came to 7 bases. CDR3 length: 16 residues. Per germline, CDR1 LGHNA and CDR2 YSLEER. For the CDR3, the DNA is TGCGCCAGCAGCCAAGAAAGGGTTTCTGGGGCCAACGTCCTGACTTTC. Encoded protein: CASSQERVSGANVLTF.

A word on this clonotype: This may be a read error, as it is one base from a much larger clone. This is likely a read error, given that the CDR3 carries no conserved phenylalanine or tryptophan at its end. This sequence joins TRBV3-1 and TRBJ2-2; D ambiguous. Deletions cut 3 bases from V and 9 bases from J, with 8 bases between. CDR3 length equals 12 residues. Germline CDR1 is LGHDT and CDR2 is YNNKEL (reference sequence). The DNA for the CDR3 is TGTGCCAGCAGCCAGGGTCAATGGGAGCTGTTTCTT. Its translation: CASSQGQWELFL.

This clonotype has at least ten counts. This chain joins TRBV9 and TRBJ2-3, with 11 positions matching TRBD2. The CDR3 spans 16 residues. Germline trimming cut 3 bases from V and 4 bases from J; bases unmatched to any gene: 7. Looked up from germline, CDR1 is SGDLS and CDR2 is YYNGEE. The CDR3, as DNA: TGTGCCAGCAGCGCTAGCGGGAGGAGGGCCGCAGATACGCAGTATTTT. As protein: CASSASGRRAADTQYF.

This clonotype is categorized as medium-sized (0.01 to 0.1%). The chain is built from TRBV7-9 and TRBJ2-7; D is possibly TRBD1 (6 bases). Germline V gives CDR1 SEHNR, CDR2 FQNEAQ (reference sequence). Trimming left V 4 bases short and J 2 bases short, with 9 bases between. The CDR3 is 13 residues long. The CDR3: CASSSTGAYEQYF. Written as DNA, the CDR3 is TGTGCCAGCAGCTCGACAGGTGCCTACGAGCAGTACTTC.